This TCR beta chain appears in the sequencing data of a study of cytomegalovirus exposure and HLA in healthy donors. This clone was seen only a few times. CDR1 MNHNS and CDR2 SASEGT come from the germline V gene. Unmatched junction bases numbered 2, after V lost 6 bases and J lost 3 bases. This CDR3 has 13 residues. 60 Vbeta and 13 Jbeta primers were used in PCR. Clones were sequenced by immunoSEQ multiplex PCR, and TCRdb holds only the in-frame ones, with some missing. The sample has 150,000 to 200,000 clones, just under 80% seen once. The TCR sequence derives from a woman aged 30 to 39 in good health and CMV-seropositive. Specimen: PBMCs. V gene TRBV6-1 combines with J gene TRBJ1-5, with 7 bases identical to TRBD1. The CDR3 here is CASRGTDNQPQHF. DNA of the CDR3: TGTGCCAGCAGGGGGACAGACAATCAGCCCCAGCATTTT.